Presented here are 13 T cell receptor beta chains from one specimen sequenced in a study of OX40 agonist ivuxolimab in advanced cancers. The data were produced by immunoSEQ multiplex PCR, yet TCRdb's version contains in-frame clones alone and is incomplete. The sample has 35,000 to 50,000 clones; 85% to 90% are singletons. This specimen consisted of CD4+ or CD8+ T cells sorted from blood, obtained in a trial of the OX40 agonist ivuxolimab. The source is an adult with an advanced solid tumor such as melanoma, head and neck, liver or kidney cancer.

The CDR3 region is CASSQEGGLSLNTEAFF. CDR3 nucleotides: TGCGCCAGCAGCCAAGAGGGGGGACTGAGCCTGAACACTGAAGCTTTCTTT. The rearrangement links TRBV4-1 to TRBJ1-1, with a possible D match to TRBD1 (5 bases). CDR1 MGHRA and CDR2 YSYEKL come from the germline V gene. Trimming took 0 bases from V and 0 from J, leaving 14 bases between them. The CDR3 runs to 17 residues.

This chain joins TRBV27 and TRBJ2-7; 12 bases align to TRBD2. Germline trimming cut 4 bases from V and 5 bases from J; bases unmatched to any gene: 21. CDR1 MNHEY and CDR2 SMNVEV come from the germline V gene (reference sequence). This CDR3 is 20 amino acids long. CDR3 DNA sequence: TGTGCCAGCAGTTCGGCTCCCCCGGGACTAGCGGGTAGCCGGGGCCACGAGCAGTACTTC. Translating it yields CASSSAPPGLAGSRGHEQYF.

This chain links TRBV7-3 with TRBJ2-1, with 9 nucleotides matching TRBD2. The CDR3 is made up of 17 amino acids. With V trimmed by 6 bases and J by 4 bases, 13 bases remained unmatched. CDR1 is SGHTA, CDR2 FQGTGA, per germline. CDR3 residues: CASSSIPSGEFYNEQFF. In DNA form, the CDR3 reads TGTGCCAGCAGTTCGATACCTAGCGGGGAATTTTACAATGAGCAGTTCTTC.

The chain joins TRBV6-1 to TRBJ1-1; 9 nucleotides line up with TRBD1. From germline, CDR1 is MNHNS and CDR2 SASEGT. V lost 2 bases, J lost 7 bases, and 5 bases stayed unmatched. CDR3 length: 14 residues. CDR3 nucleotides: TGTGCCAGCAGTGAATCAGGACAGGGGAGTGAAGCTTTCTTT. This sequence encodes CASSESGQGSEAFF.

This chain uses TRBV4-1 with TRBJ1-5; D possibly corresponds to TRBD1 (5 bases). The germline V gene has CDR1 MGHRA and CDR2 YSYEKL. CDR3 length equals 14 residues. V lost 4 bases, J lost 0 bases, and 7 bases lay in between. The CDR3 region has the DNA TGCGCCAGCAGCCCGGGGGATAGCAATCAGCCCCAGCATTTT. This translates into CASSPGDSNQPQHF.

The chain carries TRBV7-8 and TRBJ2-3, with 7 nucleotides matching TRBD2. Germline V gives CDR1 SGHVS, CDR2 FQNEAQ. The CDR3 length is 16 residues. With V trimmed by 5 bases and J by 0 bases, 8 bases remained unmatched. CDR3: CASSLMGGMSTDTQYF. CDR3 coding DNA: TGTGCCAGCAGCCTCATGGGGGGGATGAGCACAGATACGCAGTATTTT.

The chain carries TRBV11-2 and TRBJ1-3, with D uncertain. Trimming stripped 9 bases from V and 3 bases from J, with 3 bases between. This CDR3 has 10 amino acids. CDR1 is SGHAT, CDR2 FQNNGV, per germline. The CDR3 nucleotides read TGTGCCAGGGGTGGAAACACCATATATTTT. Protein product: CARGGNTIYF.

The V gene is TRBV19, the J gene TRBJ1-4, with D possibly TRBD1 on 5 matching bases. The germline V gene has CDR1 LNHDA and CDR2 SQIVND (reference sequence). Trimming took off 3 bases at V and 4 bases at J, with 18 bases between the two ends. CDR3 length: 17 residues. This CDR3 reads CASSISGGNRNNEKLFF. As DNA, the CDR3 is TGTGCCAGTAGTATCTCGGGAGGGAACAGGAATAATGAAAAACTGTTTTTT.

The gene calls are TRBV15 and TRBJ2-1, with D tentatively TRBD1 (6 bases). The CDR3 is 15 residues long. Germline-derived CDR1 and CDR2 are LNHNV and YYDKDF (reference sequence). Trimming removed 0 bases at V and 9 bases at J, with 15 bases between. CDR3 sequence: CATSRDGTGWAEQFF. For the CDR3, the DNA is TGTGCCACCAGCAGAGATGGAACAGGGTGGGCTGAGCAGTTCTTC.

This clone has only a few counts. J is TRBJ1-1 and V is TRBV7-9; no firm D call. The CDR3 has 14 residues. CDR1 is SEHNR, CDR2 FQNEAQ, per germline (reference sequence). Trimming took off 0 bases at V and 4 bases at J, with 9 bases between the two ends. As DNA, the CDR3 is TGTGCCAGCAGCTTAGCGAGGGTGCGCACTGAAGCTTTCTTT. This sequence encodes CASSLARVRTEAFF.

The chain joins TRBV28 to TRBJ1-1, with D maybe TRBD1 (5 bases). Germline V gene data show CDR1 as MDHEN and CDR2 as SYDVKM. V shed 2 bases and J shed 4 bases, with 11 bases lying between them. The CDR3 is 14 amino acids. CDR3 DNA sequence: TGTGCCAGCAGTTTAGGGGGGTGGGGCACTGAAGCTTTCTTT. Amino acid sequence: CASSLGGWGTEAFF. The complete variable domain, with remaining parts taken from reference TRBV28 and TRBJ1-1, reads DVKVTQSSRYLVKRTGEKVFLECVQDMDHENMFWYRQDPGLGLRLIYFSYDVKMKEKGDIPEGYSVSREKKERFSLILESASTNQTSMYLCASSLGGWGTEAFFGQGTRLTVV.

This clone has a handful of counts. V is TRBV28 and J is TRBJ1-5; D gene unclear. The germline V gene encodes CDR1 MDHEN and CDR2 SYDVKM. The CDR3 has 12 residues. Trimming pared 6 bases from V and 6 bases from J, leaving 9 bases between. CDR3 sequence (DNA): TGTGCCAGCAGGTTAGGGCTTCAGCCCCAGCATTTT. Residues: CASRLGLQPQHF. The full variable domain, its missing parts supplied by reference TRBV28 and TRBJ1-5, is DVKVTQSSRYLVKRTGEKVFLECVQDMDHENMFWYRQDPGLGLRLIYFSYDVKMKEKGDIPEGYSVSREKKERFSLILESASTNQTSMYLCASRLGLQPQHFGDGTRLSIL.

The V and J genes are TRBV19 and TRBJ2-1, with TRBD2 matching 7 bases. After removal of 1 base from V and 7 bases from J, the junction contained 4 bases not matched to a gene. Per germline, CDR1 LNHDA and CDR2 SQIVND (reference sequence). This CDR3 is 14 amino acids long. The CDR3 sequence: CASSIGGSLNEQFF. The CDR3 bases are TGTGCCAGTAGTATAGGCGGGAGTCTAAATGAGCAGTTCTTC. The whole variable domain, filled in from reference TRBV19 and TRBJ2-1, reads DGGITQSPKYLFRKEGQNVTLSCEQNLNHDAMYWYRQDPGQGLRLIYYSQIVNDFQKGDIAEGYSVSREKKESFPLTVTSAQKNPTAFYLCASSIGGSLNEQFFGPGTRLTVL.